A single sample gave rise to the 10 T cell receptor beta chains below, sequenced in a study of molecular identifiers for immune sequencing clone quantification. Using its own MiXCR run on the PCR reads, TCRdb lists one record per CDR3 protein. The table lists 400,000 to 600,000 distinct CDR3 sequences, around 25% of them singletons. Sequencing was performed on naive CD8+ T cells from blood, with Jurkat cell RNA spiked in. Subset reported: FACS-sorted CD8+CD4-CCR7+CD45RA+ naive T cells. The source of these receptors is a human donor in good health. Some libraries in this study had Jurkat cell RNA spiked in.

This clonotype was detected ten times or more. V is TRBV14 and J is TRBJ1-2; no reliable D call. Trimming took off 1 base at V and 9 bases at J, with 9 bases between the two ends. CDR3 length: 12 amino acids. Germline CDR1 is SGHDN and CDR2 is FVKESK. Written as DNA, the CDR3 is TGTGCCAGCAGCCAAGTTATGGGGAGCTACACCTTC. Amino acid sequence: CASSQVMGSYTF. Full variable domain (remainder filled in from reference TRBV14 and TRBJ1-2): EAGVTQFPSHSVIEKGQTVTLRCDPISGHDNLYWYRRVMGKEIKFLLHFVKESKQDESGMPNNRFLAERTGGTYSTLKVQPAELEDSGVYFCASSQVMGSYTFGSGTRLTVV.

In its sample, this clonotype was seen a few times. The chain couples TRBV20-1 to TRBJ1-1, with D perhaps TRBD1 (6 bases). Germline CDR1 and CDR2: DFQATT and SNEGSKA (reference sequence). Between the trimmed V and J ends, which lost 6 bases and 4 bases, there was a span of 15 bases. This CDR3 region has 13 residues. The CDR3 coding sequence is TGCAGTGCGCCACACAGGGAGGGCACTGAAGCTTTCTTT. Its translation: CSAPHREGTEAFF.

The chain has TRBV30 and TRBJ1-4; D is possibly TRBD1 (5 bases). Germline CDR1 is GTSNPN and CDR2 is SVGIG (reference sequence). The V end lost 2 bases, the J end lost 8 bases, and 12 bases lay between the germline ends. The CDR3 totals 13 residues. This CDR3 reads CAWSIVRGEKLFF. CDR3 bases: TGTGCCTGGAGTATAGTAAGGGGAGAAAAACTGTTTTTT.

As for this clonotype: One base away lies a much larger clone, so this may be a sequencing read error. Here the CDR3 DNA reads TGTGCCAGCAGTGGAATTAGCGCAGATACGCAGTATTTT. It specifies CASSGISADTQYF. The V call is TRBV6-5, the J call TRBJ2-3, with D maybe TRBD2 (5 bases). The V end was cut by 5 bases, the J end by 4 bases, with 10 bases between. Per the germline V gene, CDR1 is MNHEY and CDR2 is SVGAGI. The CDR3 is made up of 13 amino acids.

As regards this clonotype: This may stem from a read error, because a much larger clone lies one nucleotide away. V and J are TRBV12-3 or TRBV12-4 and TRBJ1-5, with no clear D. The CDR3 runs 14 residues. V was clipped by 2 bases and J by 3 bases, with 8 bases between them. CDR3 coding DNA: TGTGCCAGCAGTTTAATGGGAAACAATCAGCCCCAGCATTTT. Its protein product is CASSLMGNNQPQHF.

The chain recombines TRBV28 with TRBJ1-4; no definite D call. This CDR3 spans 15 amino acids. Trimming left V 2 bases short and J 8 bases short, with 15 bases between. Germline V gene sequence: CDR1 MDHEN, CDR2 SYDVKM. CDR3 in DNA: TGTGCCAGCAGTTTACTAGACAATACCGGGGAAAAACTGTTTTTT. Amino acid sequence: CASSLLDNTGEKLFF.

On this clonotype: A single base separates this from a much larger clone, so it may be a read error. This chain uses TRBV3-1 with TRBJ2-7; the D gene is possibly TRBD2 (5 bases). V was clipped by 2 bases and J by 8 bases, with 10 bases between them. The CDR3 runs 12 residues. Germline CDR1 reads LGHDT; CDR2 reads YNNKEL (reference sequence). Here the CDR3 reads CASSQWEYKQYF. The CDR3, as DNA: TGTGCCAGCAGCCAATGGGAGTACAAGCAGTACTTC.

At least ten counts were recorded for this clonotype. The V gene is TRBV2, the J gene TRBJ2-3; D possibly corresponds to TRBD2 (6 bases). Germline V gene data show CDR1 as SNHLY and CDR2 as FYNNEI. Trimming took off 4 bases at V and 2 bases at J, with 10 bases between the two ends. The CDR3 runs 14 residues. The CDR3 DNA follows: TGTGCCAGCAGTGGGAGGGCCAACACAGATACGCAGTATTTT. Its translation is CASSGRANTDTQYF.

This clonotype occurred many times. V usage is TRBV29-1 and J usage is TRBJ2-2; 10 bases match TRBD2. Trimming removed 4 bases from V and 4 bases from J; junction bases left unmatched: 9. The V gene's germline CDR1 is SQVTM and CDR2 ANQGSEA. The CDR3 length is 16 residues. The CDR3 DNA reads as TGCAGCGTTGCTGTCCCTAGCGGGAGTGTCACCGGGGAGCTGTTTTTT. It translates to CSVAVPSGSVTGELFF.

The chain recombines TRBV6-5 with TRBJ2-5, with D unresolved. The CDR3 has 15 amino acids. Trimming pared 0 bases from V and 2 bases from J, leaving 10 bases between. Per the germline V gene, CDR1 is MNHEY and CDR2 is SVGAGI. CDR3 nucleotide sequence: TGTGCCAGCAGTTACTCGTCGACTGGGCAAGAGACCCAGTACTTC. Protein: CASSYSSTGQETQYF.